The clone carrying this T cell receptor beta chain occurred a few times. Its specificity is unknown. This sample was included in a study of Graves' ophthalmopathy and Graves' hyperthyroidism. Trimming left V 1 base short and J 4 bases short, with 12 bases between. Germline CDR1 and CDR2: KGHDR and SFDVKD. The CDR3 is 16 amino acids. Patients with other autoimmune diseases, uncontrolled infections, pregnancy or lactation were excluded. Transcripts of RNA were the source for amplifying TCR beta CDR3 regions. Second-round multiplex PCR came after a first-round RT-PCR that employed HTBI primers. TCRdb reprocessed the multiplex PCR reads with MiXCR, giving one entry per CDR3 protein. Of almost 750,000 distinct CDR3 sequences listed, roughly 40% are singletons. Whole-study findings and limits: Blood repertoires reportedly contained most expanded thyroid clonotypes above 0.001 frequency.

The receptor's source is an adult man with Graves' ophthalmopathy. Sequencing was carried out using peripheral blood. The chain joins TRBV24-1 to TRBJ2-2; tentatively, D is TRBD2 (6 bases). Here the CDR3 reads CATSDFGGSSTGELFF. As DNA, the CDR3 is TGTGCCACCAGTGATTTTGGGGGGAGCTCCACCGGGGAGCTGTTTTTT.